This T cell receptor (beta chain) was captured in a study of cytomegalovirus exposure and HLA in healthy donors. PCR was performed using 60 Vbeta and 13 Jbeta primers. Profiling relied on immunoSEQ multiplex PCR, and the TCRdb table lists in-frame clones only, not all of them. The sample contains about 160,000 clones, 75% to 90% of which appear only once. Study-wide results and caveats: The study recorded more than 150 TCR beta chains that were cytomegalovirus-associated.

CDR3 length: 17 amino acids. Germline lookup yields CDR1 SGHTA and CDR2 FQGTGA. Losses at the gene ends were 2 bases for V and 5 bases for J; bases not matched to a gene: 11. On this clone itself: Its matching antigen is unknown.

This chain links TRBV7-3 with TRBJ2-3; 9 nucleotides line up with TRBD2. Material for sequencing was PBMCs. The sequence was collected from a human donor in good health. CDR3 nucleotides: TGTGCCAGCAGCTTATGGGCTAGCGGGGCCCCGGGAGATACGCAGTATTTT. It translates to CASSLWASGAPGDTQYF.